Each of the 22 T cell receptor beta chains below was sequenced from the same sample in a study of cytomegalovirus exposure and HLA in healthy donors. Researchers ran the PCR with 60 Vbeta and 13 Jbeta primers. Assay: immunoSEQ multiplex PCR; the TCRdb copy retains only in-frame clones and omits some. The data hold roughly 150,000 clones, with 60% to 80% observed a single time. The sample taken for sequencing was PBMCs. The receptors come from a young man in good health and CMV-seronegative.

This sequence joins TRBV28 and TRBJ2-7; tentatively, D is TRBD1 (6 bases). V was shortened by 4 bases and J by 4 bases, with 14 bases between the two germline ends. The CDR3 runs to 14 residues. The germline V gene encodes CDR1 MDHEN and CDR2 SYDVKM. CDR3 nucleotides: TGTGCCAGCAGTTCACCCGGGACATTGTACGAGCAGTACTTC. Translated, it gives CASSSPGTLYEQYF.

This CDR3 reads CASSEGPSEQYF. The CDR3 DNA sequence: TGTGCCAGCAGTGAAGGCCCGAGCGAGCAGTACTTC. The chain uses TRBV6-1 and TRBJ2-7; D remains unclear. V was trimmed by 1 base and J by 6 bases, leaving 7 bases between them. Germline assignment: CDR1 MNHNS and CDR2 SASEGT. CDR3 length equals 12 residues.

This clone was seen just once. The chain links TRBV5-1 to TRBJ2-3; tentatively, D is TRBD2 (5 bases). The germline CDR1 and CDR2 sequences are SGHRS and YFSETQ. Trimming took off 0 bases at V and 0 bases at J, with 8 bases between the two ends. This CDR3 region has 15 residues. The CDR3 reads CASSLGPGSTDTQYF. The DNA for the CDR3 is TGCGCCAGCAGCTTGGGTCCGGGGAGCACAGATACGCAGTATTTT.

The V call is TRBV2, the J call TRBJ2-7; TRBD1 matches at 9 bases. Germline lookup yields CDR1 SNHLY and CDR2 FYNNEI. The CDR3 is made up of 15 amino acids. V lost 4 bases and J lost 4; bases outside the gene matches: 8. The CDR3 here is CASSGGQGRGYEQYF. In DNA, the CDR3 is TGTGCCAGCAGTGGGGGACAGGGACGAGGTTACGAGCAGTACTTC. Full variable domain (rest looked up from reference TRBV2 and TRBJ2-7): EPEVTQTPSHQVTQMGQEVILRCVPISNHLYFYWYRQILGQKVEFLVSFYNNEISEKSEIFDDQFSVERPDGSNFTLKIRSTKLEDSAMYFCASSGGQGRGYEQYFGPGTRLTVT.

The chain has TRBV4-2 and TRBJ2-5, with 14 bases aligning to TRBD2. Germline lookup yields CDR1 LGHNA and CDR2 YNFKEQ. Germline trimming cut 1 base from V and 3 bases from J; bases unmatched to any gene: 4. The CDR3 runs 17 residues. The DNA for the CDR3 is TGTGCCAGCAGCCAAGGTGGACTAGCGGGAGGAGAAGAGACCCAGTACTTC. Encoded protein: CASSQGGLAGGEETQYF.

The DNA for the CDR3 is TGTGCCAGCAGCTTATTCGGCGGGGCCACCGGGGAGCTGTTTTTT. This gives the protein CASSLFGGATGELFF. This chain links TRBV11-3 with TRBJ2-2; tentative D call: TRBD2 (6 bases). With 2 bases removed from V and 4 bases from J, the gap between germline ends came to 11 bases. CDR1 and CDR2 (germline): SGHNT, YENEEA. The CDR3 consists of 15 residues. The whole variable domain, remainder taken from reference TRBV11-3 and TRBJ2-2, is EAGVVQSPRYKIIEKKQPVAFWCNPISGHNTLYWYLQNLGQGPELLIRYENEEAVDDSQLPKDRFSAERLKGVDSTLKIQPAELGDSAVYLCASSLFGGATGELFFGEGSRLTVL.

V and J are TRBV27 and TRBJ1-4, with D possibly TRBD1 on 5 matching bases. The CDR3 contains 14 residues. Between the trimmed V and J ends, which lost 5 bases and 6 bases, there was a span of 13 bases. Germline V gives CDR1 MNHEY, CDR2 SMNVEV (reference sequence). The CDR3 DNA follows: TGTGCCAGCAGTGGGGGGGTTCGCGATGAAAAACTGTTTTTT. This sequence encodes CASSGGVRDEKLFF.

The V and J genes are TRBV28 and TRBJ1-5; 7 bases map to TRBD1. The V gene's germline CDR1 is MDHEN and CDR2 SYDVKM. CDR3 length: 15 amino acids. Germline trimming cut 3 bases from V and 5 bases from J; bases unmatched to any gene: 7. In DNA form, the CDR3 reads TGTGCCAGCAGTTTCTCGGGACAGTTGTATCAGCCCCAGCATTTT. Translated, it gives CASSFSGQLYQPQHF.

The V call is TRBV19, the J call TRBJ2-1; D call uncertain. V shed 7 bases and J shed 0 bases, with 10 bases lying between them. The CDR3 is 14 residues long. The germline V gene encodes CDR1 LNHDA and CDR2 SQIVND (reference sequence). CDR3 nucleotide sequence: TGTGCCAGTAACCCGGGTAGCTCCTACAATGAGCAGTTCTTC. Amino acid sequence: CASNPGSSYNEQFF. Combining the CDR3 with reference TRBV19 and TRBJ2-1 gives the whole variable domain DGGITQSPKYLFRKEGQNVTLSCEQNLNHDAMYWYRQDPGQGLRLIYYSQIVNDFQKGDIAEGYSVSREKKESFPLTVTSAQKNPTAFYLCASNPGSSYNEQFFGPGTRLTVL.

The J gene is TRBJ2-3, the V gene TRBV11-3; maybe TRBD1 (6 bases). This CDR3 comprises 14 residues. Germline CDR1 and CDR2: SGHNT and YENEEA. V was clipped by 5 bases and J by 4 bases, with 13 bases between them. The CDR3 sequence is CASSPSSGADTQYF. DNA for the CDR3: TGTGCCAGCAGCCCAAGCTCAGGGGCAGATACGCAGTATTTT.

The chain joins TRBV10-2 to TRBJ2-7, with 7 bases matching TRBD2. V was pared by 6 bases and J by 0 bases, with 8 bases of the junction left unmatched. The germline gives CDR1 WSHSY, CDR2 SAAADI. This CDR3 is 15 amino acids long. The CDR3 spells CASRDRGGTSYEQYF. CDR3 DNA sequence: TGCGCCAGCAGAGACCGGGGAGGGACCTCCTACGAGCAGTACTTC.

This chain uses TRBV7-9 with TRBJ2-3; 7 positions match TRBD2. The CDR3 totals 16 residues. V lost 8 bases to trimming and J lost 1 base; unmatched junction nucleotides: 12. Germline lookup yields CDR1 SEHNR and CDR2 FQNEAQ (reference sequence). CDR3: CASYPWREIGTDTQYF. CDR3 sequence (DNA): TGTGCCAGCTATCCCTGGCGGGAGATCGGCACAGATACGCAGTATTTT.

CDR3 sequence reads: CASSLGQGLLLEQYF. The CDR3 DNA follows: TGCGCCAGCAGCTTGGGACAGGGCCTTCTCCTCGAGCAGTACTTC. The chain has TRBV5-1 and TRBJ2-7; 7 bases align to TRBD1. The germline gives CDR1 SGHRS, CDR2 YFSETQ. The CDR3 consists of 15 residues. V dropped 0 bases and J dropped 6; count of bases not matched to a gene: 9.

The V and J genes are TRBV6-5 and TRBJ1-1; perhaps TRBD1 as D (5 bases). V was shortened by 3 bases and J by 1 base, with 9 bases between the two germline ends. The CDR3 is made up of 14 amino acids. CDR1 MNHEY and CDR2 SVGAGI come from the germline V gene. The DNA for the CDR3 is TGTGCCAGCAGTTATGGGGGGTGGAACACTGAAGCTTTCTTT. This sequence encodes CASSYGGWNTEAFF.

The V and J genes are TRBV28 and TRBJ2-6, with TRBD1 as a possible D gene (6 bases). Germline V gives CDR1 MDHEN, CDR2 SYDVKM. The CDR3 runs 16 residues. Trimming took 5 bases from V and 0 from J, leaving 11 bases between them. The chain's CDR3 is CASSKTGLSGANVLTF. DNA of the CDR3: TGTGCCAGCAGTAAGACAGGCCTCTCTGGGGCCAACGTCCTGACTTTC.

The chain carries TRBV7-9 and TRBJ1-2; perhaps TRBD1 as D (5 bases). V was pared by 2 bases and J by 8 bases, with 15 bases between. The CDR3 runs 14 residues. Germline V gene sequence: CDR1 SEHNR, CDR2 FQNEAQ (reference sequence). Here the CDR3 reads CASSLMASGEGYTF. The CDR3 nucleotides read TGTGCCAGCAGCTTAATGGCCTCGGGGGAGGGCTACACCTTC.

The V call is TRBV9, the J call TRBJ2-2; perhaps TRBD1 as D (6 bases). Trimming removed 2 bases at V and 4 bases at J, with 9 bases between. Germline-derived CDR1 and CDR2 are SGDLS and YYNGEE. This CDR3 is 14 amino acids long. DNA of the CDR3: TGTGCCAGCAGCGTTCAGGGGTCCACCGGGGAGCTGTTTTTT. Amino acids: CASSVQGSTGELFF.

This clone was counted only a few times. The chain is built from TRBV25-1 and TRBJ1-4; no reliable D call. The germline V gene encodes CDR1 MGHDK and CDR2 SYGVNS. The CDR3 spans 13 residues. Trimming removed 3 bases from V and 8 bases from J, with 10 bases in between. The CDR3 reads CASSDGSEEKLFF. For the CDR3, the DNA is TGTGCCAGCAGTGATGGCTCGGAGGAAAAACTGTTTTTT.

This sequence joins TRBV5-4 and TRBJ2-5; a weak D match, TRBD1 (5 bases). The last part of the DNA fits TRBJ2-7 better; the J call may be wrong. Germline loops: CDR1 SGHNT, CDR2 YYREEE (reference sequence). This CDR3 comprises 13 residues. CDR3 nucleotide sequence: TGTGCCAGCAGCTTGATCCAGGGTCGCGAGCAGTACTTC. It is translated as CASSLIQGREQYF.

This sequence joins TRBV5-6 and TRBJ1-5; a weak D match, TRBD1 (5 bases). The CDR3 consists of 17 residues. Trimming pared 0 bases from V and 2 bases from J, leaving 15 bases between. Germline V gives CDR1 SGHDT, CDR2 YYEEEE. CDR3 region: CASSLGSVSRGNQPQHF. CDR3 in DNA: TGTGCCAGCAGCTTGGGTTCCGTCTCCAGGGGCAATCAGCCCCAGCATTTT.

This chain's CDR3 is CAWTGGGETQYF. CDR3 DNA: TGTGCCTGGACAGGGGGTGGTGAGACCCAGTACTTC. This chain joins TRBV30 and TRBJ2-5, with 7 bases lining up with TRBD1. This CDR3 has 12 amino acids. With V trimmed by 4 bases and J by 5 bases, 4 bases remained unmatched. Germline CDR1 GTSNPN, CDR2 SVGIG (reference sequence).

In nucleotides, the CDR3 is TGTGCCAGCAGACCCGGACAGGACTATGGCTACACCTTC. Translating gives CASRPGQDYGYTF. The rearrangement joins TRBV6-6 to TRBJ1-2; 7 bases line up with TRBD1. CDR3 length: 13 amino acids. Germline loops: CDR1 MNHNY, CDR2 SVGAGI (reference sequence). Unmatched junction bases numbered 4, after V lost 6 bases and J lost 3 bases.